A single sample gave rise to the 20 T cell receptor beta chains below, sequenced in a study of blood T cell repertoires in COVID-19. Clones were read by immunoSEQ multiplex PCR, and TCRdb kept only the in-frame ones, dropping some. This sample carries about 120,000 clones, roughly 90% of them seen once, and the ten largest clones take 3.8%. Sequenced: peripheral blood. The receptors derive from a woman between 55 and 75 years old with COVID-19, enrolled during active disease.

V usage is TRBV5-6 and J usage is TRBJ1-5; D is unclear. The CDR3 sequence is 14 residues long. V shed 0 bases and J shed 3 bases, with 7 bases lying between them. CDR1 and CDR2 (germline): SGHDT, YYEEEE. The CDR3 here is CASSLGTVNQPQHF. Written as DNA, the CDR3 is TGTGCCAGCAGCTTGGGAACAGTCAATCAGCCCCAGCATTTT.

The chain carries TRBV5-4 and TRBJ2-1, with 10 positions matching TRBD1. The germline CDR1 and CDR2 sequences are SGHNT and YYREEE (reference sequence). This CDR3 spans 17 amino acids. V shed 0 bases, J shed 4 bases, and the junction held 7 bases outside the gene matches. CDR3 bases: TGTGCCAGCAGCTTGGCCCTACGGGACAGGGGTTACAATGAGCAGTTCTTC. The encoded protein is CASSLALRDRGYNEQFF.

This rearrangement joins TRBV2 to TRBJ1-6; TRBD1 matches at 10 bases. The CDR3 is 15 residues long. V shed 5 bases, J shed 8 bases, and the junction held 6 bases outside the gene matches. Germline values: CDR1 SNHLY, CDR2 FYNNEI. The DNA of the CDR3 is TGTGCCAGCAGTACTACGGGACAGGGGTATTCACCCCTCCACTTT. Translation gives CASSTTGQGYSPLHF.

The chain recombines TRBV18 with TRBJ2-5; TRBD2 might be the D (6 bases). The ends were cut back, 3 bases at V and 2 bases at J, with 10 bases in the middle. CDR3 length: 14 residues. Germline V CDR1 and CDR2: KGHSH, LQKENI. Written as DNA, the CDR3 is TGTGCCAGCTCACCCTACGGGAGTCAAGAGACCCAGTACTTC. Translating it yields CASSPYGSQETQYF.

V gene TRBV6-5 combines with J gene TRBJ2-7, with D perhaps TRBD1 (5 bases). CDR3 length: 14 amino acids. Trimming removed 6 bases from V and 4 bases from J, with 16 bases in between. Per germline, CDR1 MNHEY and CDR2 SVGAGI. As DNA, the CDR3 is TGTGCCAGCAGCTACGACAGCCCAGGTTACGAGCAGTACTTC. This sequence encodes CASSYDSPGYEQYF.

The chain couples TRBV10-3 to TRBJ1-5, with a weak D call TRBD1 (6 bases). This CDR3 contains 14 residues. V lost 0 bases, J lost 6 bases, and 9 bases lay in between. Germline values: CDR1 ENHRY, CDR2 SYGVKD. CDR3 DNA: TGTGCCATCAGTGAGTCGACCAGGGGTCAGCCCCAGCATTTT. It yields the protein CAISESTRGQPQHF.

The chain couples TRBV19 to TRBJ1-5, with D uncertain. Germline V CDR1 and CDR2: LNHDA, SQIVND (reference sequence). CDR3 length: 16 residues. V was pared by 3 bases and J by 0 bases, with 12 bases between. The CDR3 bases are TGTGCCAGTAGTATGGGCAGGACTGGTAGCAATCAGCCCCAGCATTTT. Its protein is CASSMGRTGSNQPQHF.

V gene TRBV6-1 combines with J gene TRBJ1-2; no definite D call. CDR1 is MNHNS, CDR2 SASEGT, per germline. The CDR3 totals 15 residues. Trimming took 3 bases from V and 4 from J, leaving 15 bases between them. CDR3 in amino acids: CASSDAGARTYGYTF. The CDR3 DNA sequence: TGTGCCAGCAGTGACGCGGGAGCTAGGACCTATGGCTACACCTTC.

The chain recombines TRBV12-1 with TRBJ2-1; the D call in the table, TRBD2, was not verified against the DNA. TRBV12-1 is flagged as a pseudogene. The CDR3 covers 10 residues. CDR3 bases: TGTGCCAGCAGCCGCGGTGAGCAGTTCTTC. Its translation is CASSRGEQFF.

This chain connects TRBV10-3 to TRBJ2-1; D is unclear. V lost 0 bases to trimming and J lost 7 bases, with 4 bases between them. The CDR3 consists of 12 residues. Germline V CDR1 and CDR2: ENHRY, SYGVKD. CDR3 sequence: CAISESRNEQFF. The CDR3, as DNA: TGTGCCATCAGTGAGTCGAGGAATGAGCAGTTCTTC.

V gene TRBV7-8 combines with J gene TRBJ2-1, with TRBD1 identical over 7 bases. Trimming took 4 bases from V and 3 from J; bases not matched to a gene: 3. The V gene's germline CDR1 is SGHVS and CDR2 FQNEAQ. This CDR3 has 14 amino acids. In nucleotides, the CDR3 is TGTGCCAGCAGCTACCGGGACAGCTACAATGAGCAGTTCTTC. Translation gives CASSYRDSYNEQFF. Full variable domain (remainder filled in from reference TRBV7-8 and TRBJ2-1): GAGVSQSPRYKVAKRGQDVALRCDPISGHVSLFWYQQALGQGPEFLTYFQNEAQLDKSGLPSDRFFAERPEGSVSTLKIQRTQQEDSAVYLCASSYRDSYNEQFFGPGTRLTVL.

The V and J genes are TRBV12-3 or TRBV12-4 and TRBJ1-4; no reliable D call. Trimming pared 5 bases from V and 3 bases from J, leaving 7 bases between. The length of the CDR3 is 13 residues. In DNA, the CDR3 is TGTGCCAGCAGTGGGCCTGCTAATGAAAAACTGTTTTTT. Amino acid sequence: CASSGPANEKLFF.

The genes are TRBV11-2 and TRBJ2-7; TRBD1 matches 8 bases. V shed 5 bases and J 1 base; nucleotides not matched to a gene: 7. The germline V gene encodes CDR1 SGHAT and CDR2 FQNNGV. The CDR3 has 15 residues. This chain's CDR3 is CASSISDRGSYEQYF. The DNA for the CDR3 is TGTGCCAGCAGCATCTCCGACAGGGGATCCTACGAGCAGTACTTC.

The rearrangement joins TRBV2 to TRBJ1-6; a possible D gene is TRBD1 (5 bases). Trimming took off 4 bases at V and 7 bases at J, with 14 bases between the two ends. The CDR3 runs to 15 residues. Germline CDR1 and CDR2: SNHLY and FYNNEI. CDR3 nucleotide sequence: TGTGCCAGCAGTGGGCCCCCAAGGGGAAATTCACCCCTCCACTTT. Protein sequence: CASSGPPRGNSPLHF.

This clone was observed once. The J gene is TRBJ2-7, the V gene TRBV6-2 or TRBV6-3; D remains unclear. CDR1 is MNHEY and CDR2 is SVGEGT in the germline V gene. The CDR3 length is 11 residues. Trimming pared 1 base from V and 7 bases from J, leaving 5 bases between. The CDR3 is CASSYYGEQYF. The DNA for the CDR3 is TGTGCCAGCAGTTACTACGGGGAGCAGTACTTC.

The CDR3 bases are TGTGCCAGCAGCTTGGTTAGCGGGGGGTTTGGCACAGATACGCAGTATTTT. It codes for CASSLVSGGFGTDTQYF. The J gene is TRBJ2-3, the V gene TRBV7-2; 10 bases match TRBD2. The ends lost 3 bases at V and 1 base at J; junction bases unmatched: 7. Germline loops: CDR1 SGHTA, CDR2 FQGNSA. This CDR3 comprises 17 residues.

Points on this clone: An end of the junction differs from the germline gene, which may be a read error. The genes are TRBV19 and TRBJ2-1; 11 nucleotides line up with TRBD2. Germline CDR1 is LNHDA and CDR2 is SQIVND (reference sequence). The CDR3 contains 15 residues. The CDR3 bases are TGTGCCAGTAGCATAGCGGGGGGGCGGGAAAGTGAGCAGTTCTTC. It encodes CASSIAGGRESEQFF.

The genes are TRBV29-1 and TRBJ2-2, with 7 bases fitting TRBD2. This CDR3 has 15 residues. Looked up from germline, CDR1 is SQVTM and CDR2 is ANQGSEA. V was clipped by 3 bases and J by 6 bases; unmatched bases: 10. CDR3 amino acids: CSVEERGRDAGELFF. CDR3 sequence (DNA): TGCAGCGTTGAGGAGCGGGGTAGGGACGCCGGGGAGCTGTTTTTT.

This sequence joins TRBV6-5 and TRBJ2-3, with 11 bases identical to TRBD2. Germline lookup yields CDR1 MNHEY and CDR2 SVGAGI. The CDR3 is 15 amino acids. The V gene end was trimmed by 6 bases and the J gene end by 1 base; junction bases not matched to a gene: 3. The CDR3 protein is CASRIAGGRTDTQYF. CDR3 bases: TGTGCCAGCAGAATAGCGGGGGGGCGCACAGATACGCAGTATTTT.

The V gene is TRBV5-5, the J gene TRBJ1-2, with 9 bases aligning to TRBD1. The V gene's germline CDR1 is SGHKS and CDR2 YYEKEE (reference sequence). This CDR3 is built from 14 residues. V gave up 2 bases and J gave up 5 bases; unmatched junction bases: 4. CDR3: CASSFGDREYGYTF. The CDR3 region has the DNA TGTGCCAGCAGCTTCGGGGACAGGGAGTATGGCTACACCTTC.